One sample yielded the 9 T cell receptor beta chains listed below, sequenced in a study of STAT5B mutations in CD4+ large granular lymphocyte leukemia. The repertoire was sequenced with immunoSEQ multiplex PCR; TCRdb's copy has only in-frame clones and lacks some. The top ten hold 1.5% to 2% of the sample, which has about 35,000 clones, about 65% seen once. The sample consisted of CD4+ T cells from blood buffy coats. The receptors were gathered from a human donor in good health.

V gene TRBV2 combines with J gene TRBJ2-2, with TRBD1 identical over 7 bases. The CDR3 spans 14 residues. With V trimmed by 8 bases and J by 3 bases, 6 bases remained unmatched. Germline CDR1 reads SNHLY; CDR2 reads FYNNEI. In DNA form, the CDR3 reads TGTGCCAGCGCCGGACAGGAGTACACCGGGGAGCTGTTTTTT. Protein: CASAGQEYTGELFF.

The rearrangement uses TRBV28 and TRBJ2-7; no reliable D call. The CDR3 runs 14 residues. CDR1 MDHEN and CDR2 SYDVKM come from the germline V gene. Trimming removed 10 bases from V and 5 bases from J, with 21 bases in between. The CDR3 bases are TGTGCCACCCTCAGGATGCCGGTTGGCGACGAGCAGTACTTC. It is translated as CATLRMPVGDEQYF.

This chain links TRBV7-9 with TRBJ2-5; possible D gene TRBD1, 6 bases. The tail of the sequence fits TRBJ2-7 better, so the J call may be wrong. This CDR3 region has 14 residues. Per germline, CDR1 SEHNR and CDR2 FQNEAQ (reference sequence). The CDR3 DNA reads as TGTGCCAGCAGCTCCCAGGGGCTAGCCTACGAGCAGTACTTC. Its translation is CASSSQGLAYEQYF.

CDR3 coding DNA: TGTGCCAGCTCACCACCGAATCGGGCAGATACGCAGTATTTT. This codes for CASSPPNRADTQYF. The chain joins TRBV18 to TRBJ2-3, with no clear D. The ends were cut back, 0 bases at V and 4 bases at J, with 8 bases in the middle. CDR1 and CDR2 (germline): KGHSH, LQKENI. The CDR3 totals 14 residues.

This clone came up once. This chain joins TRBV29-1 and TRBJ2-5, with TRBD2 matching over 7 bases. In germline, CDR1 is SQVTM, CDR2 ANQGSEA. The junction had 3 bases not matched to a gene; V was cut back by 4 bases and J by 1 base. CDR3 length equals 13 residues. This CDR3 is CSVVPGGQETQYF. CDR3 bases: TGCAGCGTTGTTCCGGGGGGCCAAGAGACCCAGTACTTC.

The gene calls are TRBV7-8 and TRBJ1-3; D possibly corresponds to TRBD1 (5 bases). Germline CDR1 is SGHVS and CDR2 is FQNEAQ. Trimming left V 1 base short and J 0 bases short, with 16 bases between. The CDR3 totals 18 residues. The DNA of the CDR3 is TGTGCCAGCAGCTTAGTGGGGCGCCAGGCCGCCTCTGGAAACACCATATATTTT. Amino acids: CASSLVGRQAASGNTIYF. Complete variable domain (other parts from reference TRBV7-8 and TRBJ1-3): GAGVSQSPRYKVAKRGQDVALRCDPISGHVSLFWYQQALGQGPEFLTYFQNEAQLDKSGLPSDRFFAERPEGSVSTLKIQRTQQEDSAVYLCASSLVGRQAASGNTIYFGEGSWLTVV.

The chain uses TRBV18 and TRBJ1-2, with D uncertain. The CDR3 contains 15 residues. Germline CDR1 reads KGHSH; CDR2 reads LQKENI. V was trimmed by 0 bases and J by 4 bases, leaving 12 bases between them. CDR3 loop: CASSPPGEGPYGYTF. CDR3 nucleotide sequence: TGTGCCAGCTCACCACCCGGTGAGGGCCCCTATGGCTACACCTTC. Variable domain in full (rest from reference TRBV18 and TRBJ1-2): NAGVMQNPRHLVRRRGQEARLRCSPMKGHSHVYWYRQLPEEGLKFMVYLQKENIIDESGMPKERFSAEFPKEGPSILRIQQVVRGDSAAYFCASSPPGEGPYGYTFGSGTRLTVV.

Only a few counts were recorded for this clone. The V gene is TRBV29-1, the J gene TRBJ1-1; TRBD1 matches at 8 bases. V shed 4 bases, J shed 4 bases, and the junction held 2 bases outside the gene matches. CDR1 is SQVTM, CDR2 ANQGSEA, per germline. The CDR3 runs to 12 residues. This chain's CDR3 is CSVVQGGTEAFF. The DNA for the CDR3 is TGCAGCGTTGTACAGGGGGGCACTGAAGCTTTCTTT.

This chain joins TRBV7-9 and TRBJ1-6, with D perhaps matching TRBD1 (5 bases). Trimming cost V 2 bases and J 6 bases, with 14 bases left between them. The CDR3 extends over 16 amino acids. Germline values: CDR1 SEHNR, CDR2 FQNEAQ (reference sequence). The CDR3 DNA reads as TGTGCCAGCAGCTTACCATCCTTAGGGACTAATTCACCCCTCCACTTT. This sequence encodes CASSLPSLGTNSPLHF.